The 3 T cell receptor beta chains reported below all come from one sample, sequenced in a study of T-cell memory formation after mild COVID-19 (dated by TCRdb to the early 2020s). The library was made by 5' RACE. Sequenced using an Illumina NovaSeq 6000. TCRdb applied fastp at Q25 and MiXCR to the public reads, then kept only in-frame beta chains. Entries that share a CDR3 protein sequence are merged under the most common genes and DNA. The sample contains approximately 200,000 distinct CDR3 sequences, approximately 16% of them found a single time. The ten largest clones take up around 2% of the sample. Sequences were obtained from PBMCs or a T cell subset sorted from them (not recorded which). These receptors were obtained from an adult woman who had mild COVID-19 (a few samples of this study predate the infection). The sample titles of this study are shuffled in the database, so cell type and time point are left out; the donor was told from shared clones.

J is TRBJ1-2 and V is TRBV18; no firm D call. Germline V gene data show CDR1 as KGHSH and CDR2 as LQKENI. This CDR3 contains 11 residues. Trimming shortened V by 3 bases and J by 7 bases, and 6 bases separated the two germline ends. The DNA of the CDR3 is TGTGCCAGCTCACCCGCCGCTGGCTACACCTTC. Amino acids: CASSPAAGYTF.

This rearrangement joins TRBV6-6 to TRBJ2-7; D is ambiguous. The CDR3 runs 13 residues. V lost 3 bases, J lost 3 bases, and 9 bases lay in between. Per the germline V gene, CDR1 is MNHNY and CDR2 is SVGAGI (reference sequence). Here the CDR3 reads CASSYSGIYEQYF. In DNA form, the CDR3 reads TGTGCCAGCAGTTATTCAGGAATCTACGAGCAGTACTTC.

The chain combines TRBV14 with TRBJ2-3, with TRBD1 as a possible D gene (5 bases). Trimming left V 2 bases short and J 5 bases short, with 11 bases between. From germline, CDR1 is SGHDN and CDR2 FVKESK. CDR3 length: 14 residues. DNA for the CDR3: TGTGCCAGCAGCCAACAGGGTATCGGAGATACGCAGTATTTT. Amino acids: CASSQQGIGDTQYF.